Reported below is one T cell receptor beta chain. Study processing details: Scientists estimated how many nucleated cells there were by amplifying reference gene primers. The data were produced by immunoSEQ multiplex PCR, yet TCRdb's version contains in-frame clones alone and is incomplete. Clonal size and the V and J genes are those of that table, whereas D and trimming came from the DNA. The data contain roughly 570,000 clones, 85% to 90% of them singletons. This entry comes from a study of blood T cell repertoires in COVID-19. With 3 bases removed from V and 2 bases from J, the gap between germline ends came to 12 bases. CDR3 length: 15 residues. Germline loops: CDR1 SGHKS, CDR2 YYEKEE (reference sequence).

Sequencing was carried out using peripheral blood. The TCR comes from a woman aged 50 to 60 with COVID-19, enrolled during active disease. J is TRBJ1-5 and V is TRBV5-5; D call uncertain. Here the CDR3 DNA reads TGTGCCAGCAGCTCCCCTGATAGTGGCAATCAGCCCCAGCATTTT. Its protein product is CASSSPDSGNQPQHF.